This TCR beta chain derives from a study of a mutant IDH1 vaccine in newly diagnosed glioma. Study context: The study started vaccination 4-6 weeks after radiotherapy alone, or with temozolomide cycles. Treated patients were about 60% male, roughly 38% female, mean age about 43 years.

This clone was seen a few times. Its target is unknown. Germline assignment: CDR1 LGHNA and CDR2 YSLEER. CDR3 length: 14 amino acids. V lost 4 bases and J lost 4, with 12 bases in between. Findings and caveats of the study: It seemed that pseudoprogression was not linked to changes in the top peripheral T cell clonotypes.

TCRdb's table, derived via immunoSEQ multiplex PCR, lists solely in-frame clones and lacks some. This sample has 40,000 to 45,000 clones, with roughly 80% found just once. The time point is: week 47, end of study. With topical imiquimod, each dose of the vaccine consisted of 300 ug of mutant IDH1 20-mer peptide. The study gave patients eight vaccinations in weeks 1, 3, 5, 7, 11, 15, 19, 23. Specimen: PBMCs, collected from a glioma patient whose treatment included an IDH1 peptide vaccine. This TCR was sampled from a young man with glioma. Some clones in this sample may be carry-over from other donors' samples. The chain recombines TRBV4-3 with TRBJ2-3; no clear D gene. The CDR3 spells CASSPSSLADTQYF. The DNA of the CDR3 is TGCGCCAGCAGCCCAAGTAGTCTGGCAGATACGCAGTATTTT.